This TCR beta chain was found in a study of T cell repertoires in cytomegalovirus infection. Study-wide context: Recently described HLA-C-restricted plus well-studied HLA-B-restricted CMV epitopes were used. Study-wide points: Clonotypes of TCR beta that were HLA-C-restricted and CMV-specific dominated the ex vivo response. There were carriers of CMV plus the relevant HLA, and cumulative public TCR beta family frequency identified them.

A note on this clonotype: As yet, its antigen is unknown.

TCRdb processed the reads anew with MiXCR; each CDR3 protein has one entry. The repertoire includes about 900,000 distinct CDR3 sequences, under 40% of them detected once, and under 15% sits in the top ten. This clonotype was sampled from a human donor in good health (CMV status not recorded). Some clones in this sample may be carry-over from other donors' samples. Here the sequenced sample was cultured CD8+ T cells from PBMCs, taken from culture after CMV antigen stimulation.

The DNA for the CDR3 is TGTGCCAGCAGCTTAGAACTAGAAGTTGGTGAGCAGTTCTTC. Protein: CASSLELEVGEQFF. The chain has TRBV11-2 and TRBJ2-1; a possible D gene is TRBD2 (5 bases). V was cut by 0 bases and J by 9 bases, with 12 bases left in between. CDR3 length equals 14 residues. Germline lookup yields CDR1 SGHAT and CDR2 FQNNGV.